The 12 T cell receptor beta chains presented below share a single source sample, sequenced in a study of blood T cell repertoires in COVID-19. TCRdb's table, derived via immunoSEQ multiplex PCR, lists solely in-frame clones and lacks some. The sample has 350,000 or so clones, 90% seen once; the top ten hold around 6.3%. Source material: peripheral blood. The receptors derive from a man younger than 30 with active or convalescent COVID-19.

This sequence joins TRBV5-4 and TRBJ2-1; 9 nucleotides agree with TRBD2. This CDR3 comprises 13 residues. From germline, CDR1 is SGHNT and CDR2 YYREEE (reference sequence). With 4 bases clipped from V and 10 bases from J, the junction kept 6 bases outside the gene matches. CDR3 bases: TGTGCCAGCAGCCAAGGACTAGCGCAGGAGCAGTTCTTC. Its protein product is CASSQGLAQEQFF.

The chain has TRBV27 and TRBJ1-6, with D perhaps matching TRBD1 (5 bases). Trimming removed 6 bases at V and 8 bases at J, with 20 bases between. Germline V gene lookup returns CDR1 MNHEY and CDR2 SMNVEV (reference sequence). The CDR3 contains 16 residues. As DNA, the CDR3 is TGTGCCAGCAGCTCCGACAGCCTTTTTCTGTATTCACCCCTCCACTTT. Protein sequence: CASSSDSLFLYSPLHF.

This clone came up once. The CDR3: CASSFSSGEQYF. The CDR3 nucleotides read TGTGCCAGCAGCTTTTCTAGCGGCGAGCAGTACTTC. The chain couples TRBV7-3 to TRBJ2-7; 7 bases are a match to TRBD2. This CDR3 is built from 12 residues. Trimming at V came to 3 bases and at J to 6 bases, leaving 2 bases not matched to a gene. Germline CDR1 and CDR2: SGHTA and FQGTGA.

This clone was counted ten times or more. The chain has TRBV5-1 and TRBJ2-7; 9 bases match TRBD1. The germline V gene encodes CDR1 SGHRS and CDR2 YFSETQ. The CDR3 length is 14 residues. The junction had 3 bases not matched to a gene; V was cut back by 3 bases and J by 2 bases. In DNA form, the CDR3 reads TGCGCCAGCAGCTACGGGACAGGGACCTACGAGCAGTACTTC. This codes for CASSYGTGTYEQYF.

The chain uses TRBV5-1 and TRBJ2-7, with D possibly being TRBD2 (6 bases). The CDR3 spans 17 residues. V lost 4 bases and J lost 0, with 20 bases in between. Per the germline V gene, CDR1 is SGHRS and CDR2 is YFSETQ. This CDR3 reads CASSPGYSGQNSYEQYF. CDR3 sequence (DNA): TGCGCCAGCAGCCCGGGGTATAGCGGACAAAACTCCTACGAGCAGTACTTC.

This rearrangement joins TRBV7-3 to TRBJ2-3; 11 bases match TRBD2. The CDR3 runs to 16 residues. V lost 5 bases, J lost 5 bases, and 9 bases stayed unmatched. Per the germline V gene, CDR1 is SGHTA and CDR2 is FQGTGA. The CDR3 DNA is TGTGCCAGCAGCGCCAATAGCGGGAGGGCCGTAGATACGCAGTATTTT. Translating gives CASSANSGRAVDTQYF. Full variable domain (rest looked up from reference TRBV7-3 and TRBJ2-3): GAGVSQTPSNKVTEKGKYVELRCDPISGHTALYWYRQSLGQGPEFLIYFQGTGAADDSGLPNDRFFAVRPEGSVSTLKIQRTERGDSAVYLCASSANSGRAVDTQYFGPGTRLTVL.

CDR3 region: CASSYAAIEFFYEQYF. CDR3 in DNA: TGTGCCAGCAGTTACGCGGCGATCGAGTTCTTCTACGAGCAGTACTTC. This sequence joins TRBV6-5 and TRBJ2-7; D is undetermined. The CDR3 length is 16 residues. Germline V gives CDR1 MNHEY, CDR2 SVGAGI. The V gene lost 2 bases and the J gene lost 3 bases, with 17 bases spanning the gap.

The rearrangement joins TRBV10-2 to TRBJ2-1; D may be TRBD2 (6 bases). Germline loops: CDR1 WSHSY, CDR2 SAAADI. Trimming removed 6 bases at V and 1 base at J, with 10 bases between. This CDR3 has 14 residues. CDR3 nucleotide sequence: TGCGCCAGCAGGAGACTAGAATCCTACAATGAGCAGTTCTTC. This codes for CASRRLESYNEQFF.

This clone has a handful of counts. The rearrangement uses TRBV28 and TRBJ1-4, with 7 bases identical to TRBD1. Germline assignment: CDR1 MDHEN and CDR2 SYDVKM. The CDR3 has 15 amino acids. J lost 3 bases, V lost 4 bases, and 5 bases had no gene match. CDR3 sequence (DNA): TGTGCCAGCAGTTGGCAGGGGGAGGCTAATGAAAAACTGTTTTTT. It encodes CASSWQGEANEKLFF.

The chain combines TRBV7-9 with TRBJ1-6, with TRBD1 matching 9 bases. This CDR3 is built from 14 residues. CDR1 is SEHNR, CDR2 FQNEAQ, per germline (reference sequence). J was trimmed by 9 bases and V by 3 bases; bases with no gene match: 3. In nucleotides, the CDR3 is TGTGCCAGCAGCTTGGGGACAGGGTTTTCACCCCTCCACTTT. Its translation is CASSLGTGFSPLHF.

Comment on this clone: This specimen includes other DNA sequences encoding the same CDR3. This chain joins TRBV5-1 and TRBJ2-3, with TRBD2 identical over 10 bases. This CDR3 is 15 amino acids long. Germline assignment: CDR1 SGHRS and CDR2 YFSETQ. V was pared by 5 bases and J by 2 bases, with 5 bases of the junction left unmatched. Here the CDR3 reads CASRRLAGDTDTQYF. The DNA of the CDR3 is TGCGCCAGCAGACGGCTAGCGGGGGACACAGATACGCAGTATTTT. Drawing the rest from reference TRBV5-1 and TRBJ2-3, the complete variable domain is KAGVTQTPRYLIKTRGQQVTLSCSPISGHRSVSWYQQTPGQGLQFLFEYFSETQRNKGNFPGRFSGRQFSNSRSEMNVSTLELGDSALYLCASRRLAGDTDTQYFGPGTRLTVL.

The chain combines TRBV4-3 with TRBJ1-1; possibly TRBD1 for D (5 bases). Trimming removed 0 bases at V and 3 bases at J, with 8 bases between. Germline V CDR1 and CDR2: LGHNA, YSLEER. This CDR3 is 14 amino acids long. CDR3 nucleotide sequence: TGCGCCAGCAGCCAAGATCGGACACACACTGAAGCTTTCTTT. As protein: CASSQDRTHTEAFF.